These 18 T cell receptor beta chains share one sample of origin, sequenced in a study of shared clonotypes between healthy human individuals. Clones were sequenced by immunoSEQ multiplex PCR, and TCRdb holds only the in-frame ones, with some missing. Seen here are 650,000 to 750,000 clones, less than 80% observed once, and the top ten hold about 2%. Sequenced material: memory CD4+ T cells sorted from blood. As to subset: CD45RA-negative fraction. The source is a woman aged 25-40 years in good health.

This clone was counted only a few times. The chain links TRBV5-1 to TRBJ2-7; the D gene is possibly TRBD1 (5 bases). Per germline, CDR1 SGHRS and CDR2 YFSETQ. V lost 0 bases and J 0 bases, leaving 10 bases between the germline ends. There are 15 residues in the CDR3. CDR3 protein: CASSLAVDSSYEQYF. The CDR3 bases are TGCGCCAGCAGCTTGGCAGTCGACAGCTCCTACGAGCAGTACTTC. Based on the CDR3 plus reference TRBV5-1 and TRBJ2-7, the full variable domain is KAGVTQTPRYLIKTRGQQVTLSCSPISGHRSVSWYQQTPGQGLQFLFEYFSETQRNKGNFPGRFSGRQFSNSRSEMNVSTLELGDSALYLCASSLAVDSSYEQYFGPGTRLTVT.

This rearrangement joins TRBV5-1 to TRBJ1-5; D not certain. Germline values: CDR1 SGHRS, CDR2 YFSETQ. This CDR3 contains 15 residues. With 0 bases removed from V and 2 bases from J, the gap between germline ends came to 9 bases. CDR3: CASSLGALGNQPQHF. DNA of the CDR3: TGCGCCAGCAGCTTGGGGGCATTGGGCAATCAGCCCCAGCATTTT.

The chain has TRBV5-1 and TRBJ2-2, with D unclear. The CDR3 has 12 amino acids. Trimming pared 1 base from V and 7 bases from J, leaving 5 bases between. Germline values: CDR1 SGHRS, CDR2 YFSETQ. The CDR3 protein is CASSLSHGELFF. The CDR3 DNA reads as TGCGCCAGCAGCTTGAGTCACGGGGAGCTGTTTTTT.

Here the CDR3 DNA reads TGTGCCAGCAGCCCCCGACTAGCGGGCCCGTCCGGGGAGCTGTTTTTT. Residues: CASSPRLAGPSGELFF. The chain links TRBV5-4 to TRBJ2-2, with TRBD2 matching over 10 bases. The CDR3 consists of 16 residues. Germline CDR1 is SGHNT and CDR2 is YYREEE (reference sequence). V lost 4 bases, J lost 6 bases, and 9 bases stayed unmatched.

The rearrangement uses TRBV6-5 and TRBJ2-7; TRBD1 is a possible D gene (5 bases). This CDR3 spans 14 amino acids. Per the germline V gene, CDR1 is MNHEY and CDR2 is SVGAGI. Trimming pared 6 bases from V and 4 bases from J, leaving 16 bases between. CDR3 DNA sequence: TGTGCCAGCAGCTACCGACAGTCTCTTTACGAGCAGTACTTC. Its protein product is CASSYRQSLYEQYF.

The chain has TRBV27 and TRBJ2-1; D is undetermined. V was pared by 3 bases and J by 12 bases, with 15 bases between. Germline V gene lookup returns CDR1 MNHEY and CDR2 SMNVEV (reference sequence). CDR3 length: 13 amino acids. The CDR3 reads CASSFRPHEVQFF. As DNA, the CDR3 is TGTGCCAGCAGTTTCAGGCCTCACGAAGTGCAGTTCTTC.

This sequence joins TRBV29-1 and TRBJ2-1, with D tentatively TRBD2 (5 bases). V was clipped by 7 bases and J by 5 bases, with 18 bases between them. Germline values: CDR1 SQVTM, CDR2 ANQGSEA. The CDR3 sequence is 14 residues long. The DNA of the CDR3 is TGCAGCGCCCGGACGGGCGGGCCTAACAATGAGCAGTTCTTC. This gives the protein CSARTGGPNNEQFF.

The CDR3 region is CASSNVGVGVYEQYF. The CDR3 DNA follows: TGTGCCAGCAGCAACGTAGGGGTAGGGGTCTACGAGCAGTACTTC. The chain links TRBV7-6 to TRBJ2-7, with D perhaps TRBD1 (5 bases). This CDR3 has 15 residues. Germline CDR1 reads SGHVS; CDR2 reads FNYEAQ. Trimming shortened V by 5 bases and J by 3 bases, and 17 bases separated the two germline ends.

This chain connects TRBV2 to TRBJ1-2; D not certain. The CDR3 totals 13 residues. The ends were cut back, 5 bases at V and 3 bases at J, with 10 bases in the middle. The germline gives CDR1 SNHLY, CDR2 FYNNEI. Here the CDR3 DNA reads TGTGCCAGCAGTCGGGAGAGGGACTATGGCTACACCTTC. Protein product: CASSRERDYGYTF.

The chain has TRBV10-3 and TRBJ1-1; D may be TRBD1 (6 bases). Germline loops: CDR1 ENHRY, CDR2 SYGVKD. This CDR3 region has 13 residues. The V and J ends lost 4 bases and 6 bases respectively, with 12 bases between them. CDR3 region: CAISGTGLAEAFF. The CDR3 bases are TGTGCCATCAGTGGAACAGGGTTAGCTGAAGCTTTCTTT.

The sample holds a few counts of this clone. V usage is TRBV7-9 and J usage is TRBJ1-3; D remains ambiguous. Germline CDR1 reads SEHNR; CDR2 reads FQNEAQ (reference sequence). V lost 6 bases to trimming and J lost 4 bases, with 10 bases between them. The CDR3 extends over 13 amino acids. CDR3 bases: TGTGCCAGCAGACTCACATCGGGAAACACCATATATTTT. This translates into CASRLTSGNTIYF.

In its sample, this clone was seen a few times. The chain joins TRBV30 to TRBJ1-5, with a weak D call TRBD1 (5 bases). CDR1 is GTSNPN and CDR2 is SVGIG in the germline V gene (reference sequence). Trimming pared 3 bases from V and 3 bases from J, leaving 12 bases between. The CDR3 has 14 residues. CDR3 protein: CAWSGRGPNQPQHF. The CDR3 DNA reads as TGTGCCTGGAGCGGAAGGGGACCCAATCAGCCCCAGCATTTT.

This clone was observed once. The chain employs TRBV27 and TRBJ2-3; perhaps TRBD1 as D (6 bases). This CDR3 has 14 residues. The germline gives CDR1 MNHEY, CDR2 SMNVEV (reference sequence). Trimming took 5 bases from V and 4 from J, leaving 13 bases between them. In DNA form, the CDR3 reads TGTGCCAGCAGTAATCACAGGGATGCAGATACGCAGTATTTT. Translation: CASSNHRDADTQYF.

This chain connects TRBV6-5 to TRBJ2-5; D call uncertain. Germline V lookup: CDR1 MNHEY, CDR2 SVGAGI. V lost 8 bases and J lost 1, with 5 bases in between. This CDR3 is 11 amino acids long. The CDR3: CASGTQETQYF. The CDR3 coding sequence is TGTGCCAGCGGCACCCAAGAGACCCAGTACTTC.

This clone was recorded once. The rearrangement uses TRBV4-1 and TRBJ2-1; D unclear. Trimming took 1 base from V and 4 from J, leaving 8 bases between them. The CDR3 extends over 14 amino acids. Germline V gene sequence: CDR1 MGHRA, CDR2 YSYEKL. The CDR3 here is CASSQVSRYNEQFF. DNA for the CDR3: TGCGCCAGCAGCCAAGTCTCGCGGTACAATGAGCAGTTCTTC.

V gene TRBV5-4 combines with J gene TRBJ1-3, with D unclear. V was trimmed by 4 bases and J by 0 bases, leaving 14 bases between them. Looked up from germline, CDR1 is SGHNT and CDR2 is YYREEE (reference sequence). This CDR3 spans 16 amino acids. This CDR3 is CASSARPASSGNTIYF. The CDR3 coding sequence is TGTGCCAGCAGCGCCCGGCCCGCCAGCTCTGGAAACACCATATATTTT.

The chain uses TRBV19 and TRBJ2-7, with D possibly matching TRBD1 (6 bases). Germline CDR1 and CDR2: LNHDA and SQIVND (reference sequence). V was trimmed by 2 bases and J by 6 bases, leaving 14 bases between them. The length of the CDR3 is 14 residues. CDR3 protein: CASSITGLISEQYF. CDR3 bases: TGTGCCAGTAGTATAACAGGGTTGATATCCGAGCAGTACTTC.

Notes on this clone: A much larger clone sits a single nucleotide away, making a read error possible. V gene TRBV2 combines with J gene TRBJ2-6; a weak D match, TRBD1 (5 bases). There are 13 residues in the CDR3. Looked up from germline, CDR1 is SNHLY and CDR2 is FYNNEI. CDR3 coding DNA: TGTGCCAGCGTAAGCTCTGGGGCCAGCGTCCTGACTTTC. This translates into CASVSSGASVLTF.